The 12 T cell receptor beta chains given below trace back to one sample, sequenced in a study of T cell responses to AZD1222 COVID-19 vaccine. Assay used: immunoSEQ multiplex PCR; TCRdb lists only in-frame clones, some missing. The table includes more than 85,000 clones, approximately 84% detected once. Material: peripheral blood, obtained on day 0 of AZD1222 vaccination. The receptor set was obtained from an adult in good health.

The chain is built from TRBV19 and TRBJ1-3; 10 nucleotides align to TRBD1. The trim removed 1 base at V and 3 bases at J, leaving 12 bases unmatched. The CDR3 runs 19 residues. The germline V gene has CDR1 LNHDA and CDR2 SQIVND (reference sequence). Here the CDR3 reads CASSIALRGQGWSGNTIYF. The CDR3 coding sequence is TGTGCCAGTAGTATAGCCCTCAGGGGACAGGGGTGGAGTGGAAACACCATATATTTT.

The CDR3 loop reads CASSRRFGRDRGASTGQPQHF. The DNA for the CDR3 is TGTGCCAGCAGCCGGAGATTCGGCCGGGACAGGGGCGCGTCGACCGGTCAGCCCCAGCATTTT. This chain connects TRBV6-2 or TRBV6-3 to TRBJ1-5, with 10 bases matching TRBD1. The CDR3 has 21 residues. Germline trimming cut 6 bases from V and 6 bases from J; bases unmatched to any gene: 26. Looked up from germline, CDR1 is MNHEY and CDR2 is SVGEGT.

This clone was seen a handful of times. The chain employs TRBV7-2 and TRBJ1-3; D not certain. V was pared by 5 bases and J by 1 base, with 9 bases between. The CDR3 length is 14 residues. The germline V gene has CDR1 SGHTA and CDR2 FQGNSA. The CDR3 loop is CASSPSGSGNTIYF. CDR3 DNA: TGTGCCAGCAGCCCATCCGGGTCTGGAAACACCATATATTTT.

CDR3 residues: CASSHRPTDSTGNTIYF. The DNA of the CDR3 is TGTGCCAGCAGCCACCGCCCGACAGACTCGACTGGAAACACCATATATTTT. The J gene is TRBJ1-3, the V gene TRBV3-1 (or the pseudogene TRBV3-2); the D gene is possibly TRBD1 (5 bases). Germline values: CDR1 LGHDT, CDR2 YNNKEL (reference sequence). The ends were cut back, 3 bases at V and 2 bases at J, with 17 bases in the middle. The CDR3 loop spans 17 amino acids.

The rearrangement joins TRBV10-3 to TRBJ2-1, with TRBD2 identical over 12 bases. The CDR3 contains 15 residues. Germline assignment: CDR1 ENHRY and CDR2 SYGVKD. The J segment lost 8 bases and the V segment lost 7 bases, leaving 9 bases of the junction unmatched. CDR3 sequence (DNA): TGTGCCATCAAGGCCACTAGCGGGGGGTCCTATGAGCAGTTCTTC. The encoded protein is CAIKATSGGSYEQFF.

CDR3 residues: CASSLGQGSEKLFF. CDR3 coding DNA: TGCGCCAGCAGCCTGGGACAGGGCAGCGAAAAACTGTTTTTT. The chain couples TRBV5-1 to TRBJ1-4; 9 bases line up with TRBD1. Per the germline V gene, CDR1 is SGHRS and CDR2 is YFSETQ. With 4 bases clipped from V and 8 bases from J, the junction kept 6 bases outside the gene matches. The CDR3 is 14 residues long.

The chain carries TRBV6-6 and TRBJ1-4; 7 nucleotides line up with TRBD1. Germline CDR1 reads MNHNY; CDR2 reads SVGAGI (reference sequence). The CDR3 is made up of 14 amino acids. V shed 5 bases, J shed 4 bases, and the junction held 4 bases outside the gene matches. The chain's CDR3 is CASSKGTVNEKLFF. The DNA for the CDR3 is TGTGCCAGCAGTAAAGGGACAGTTAATGAAAAACTGTTTTTT.

This chain joins TRBV9 and TRBJ1-5, with D possibly being TRBD1 (5 bases). From germline, CDR1 is SGDLS and CDR2 YYNGEE. CDR3 length: 15 residues. V was shortened by 3 bases and J by 3 bases, with 13 bases between the two germline ends. The CDR3 is CASSASGGINQPQHF. Here the CDR3 DNA reads TGTGCCAGCAGCGCGTCGGGGGGTATCAATCAGCCCCAGCATTTT.

The chain joins TRBV21-1 to TRBJ1-1; TRBD1 reflects the table's D call only, with no check against the DNA. TRBV21-1 is given as a pseudogene. The CDR3 is 15 residues long. In DNA form, the CDR3 reads TGTGCCAGCAGCAAGCGTACAGGGACGAACACTGAAGCTTTCTTT. Translated, it gives CASSKRTGTNTEAFF.

The V and J genes are TRBV6-5 and TRBJ2-7; TRBD1 is a possible D gene (6 bases). This CDR3 region has 15 residues. The V gene lost 7 bases and the J gene lost 4 bases, with 20 bases spanning the gap. The germline V gene encodes CDR1 MNHEY and CDR2 SVGAGI. CDR3 region: CASIWATGASYEQYV. The CDR3 DNA sequence: TGTGCCAGCATATGGGCGACAGGAGCTTCTTACGAGCAGTACGTC.

This chain uses TRBV9 with TRBJ2-2; 8 nucleotides agree with TRBD1. The CDR3 length is 14 residues. The germline gives CDR1 SGDLS, CDR2 YYNGEE. The trim removed 4 bases at V and 3 bases at J, leaving 2 bases unmatched. CDR3 in amino acids: CASSMDRDTGELFF. In nucleotides, the CDR3 is TGTGCCAGCAGCATGGACAGGGACACCGGGGAGCTGTTTTTT.

This CDR3 is CASSQVIGGQPQHF. The DNA for the CDR3 is TGTGCCAGCAGCCAAGTGATAGGGGGCCAGCCCCAGCATTTT. The chain combines TRBV2 with TRBJ1-5; 7 positions agree with TRBD1. After removal of 6 bases from V and 7 bases from J, the junction contained 9 bases not matched to a gene. Germline-derived CDR1 and CDR2 are SNHLY and FYNNEI. The CDR3 consists of 14 residues.